Sequencing of this T cell receptor beta chain was carried out in a study of T cells in women clearing cervical HPV infection. About the study: Control women cleared a single incident HPV16 infection within 12 months. Only a few women had HLA typing results available. Study-wide results and caveats: T-cell numbers per sample were unknown and may explain richness differences. Richness plus V gene abundances separated cases from controls with AUC around 0.79.

On this clone itself: Its antigen remains unknown. The observed sequence ends 3 residues before the CDR3 terminus, with the missing tail filled in from the germline J gene.

The CDR3 totals 16 residues. The ends lost 5 bases at V and 6 bases at J; junction bases unmatched: 8. Germline CDR1 and CDR2: LNHDA and SQIVND (reference sequence). The table came from immunoSEQ multiplex PCR; TCRdb's copy has only in-frame clones and leaves some out. The sample has roughly 38,000 clones, and its top ten clones hold 6% to 6.5%. The sample taken for sequencing was blood buffy coat. The TCR originated in a woman aged 18-69 years with a cervical HPV16 infection that either progressed to CIN3+ or cleared (not recorded which). This chain links TRBV19 with TRBJ1-5; 12 bases line up with TRBD1. CDR3 bases read: TGTGCCAGTAGTCCCCTGGGACAGGGGGCTGGTCAGCCC. Its protein product is CASSPLGQGAGQP. The entire CDR3 is CASSPLGQGAGQPQHF.